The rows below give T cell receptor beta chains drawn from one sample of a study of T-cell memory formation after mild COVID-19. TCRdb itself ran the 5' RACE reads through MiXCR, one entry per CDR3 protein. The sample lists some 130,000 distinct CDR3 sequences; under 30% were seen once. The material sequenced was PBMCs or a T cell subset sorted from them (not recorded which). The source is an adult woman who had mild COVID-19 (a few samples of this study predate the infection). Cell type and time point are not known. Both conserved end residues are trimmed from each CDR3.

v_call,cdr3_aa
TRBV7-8,ASSLHLGTGGYGYT
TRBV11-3,ASSLDVVTGLNEQF
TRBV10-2,ASRNQETQY
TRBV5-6,ASSLGQGYVRQY
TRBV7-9,ASSQGLAGLRETQY
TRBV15,ATSRDTDSYNEQF
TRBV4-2,ASSQSSRDGYT
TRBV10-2,ASSDGEWVNTGELF
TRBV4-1,ASSQFRIFYGYT
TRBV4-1,ASSPQPGTSAYEQY
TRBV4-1,ASSQDLVLNYGYT
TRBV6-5,ASKPGQQETQY
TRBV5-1,ASSLVPSGHNTGELF
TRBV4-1,ASSQETGDGIWSSYNSPLH
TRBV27,ASSPDPDGYQETQY
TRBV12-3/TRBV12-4,ASSLWGQGPNEQF
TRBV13,ASSLFAGEAYNEQF
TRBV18,ASSPARDSEETQY
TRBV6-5,ASSYTSGGAISTQY
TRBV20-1,SAVRQNTGELF